This T cell receptor beta chain was captured in a study of cytomegalovirus exposure and HLA in healthy donors. Researchers ran the PCR with 60 Vbeta and 13 Jbeta primers. Measured with immunoSEQ multiplex PCR; TCRdb has only the in-frame clones, and not every one. The sample has some 80,000 clones; 78% are singletons. The V end was cut by 3 bases, the J end by 1 base, with 6 bases between. Looked up from germline, CDR1 is LNHDA and CDR2 is SQIVND (reference sequence). The CDR3 contains 13 residues. This chain links TRBV19 with TRBJ1-1; D is possibly TRBD1 (5 bases). This clonotype was sampled from a man between 18 and 29 years old in good health and CMV-seropositive. The specimen was PBMCs. As DNA, the CDR3 is TGTGCCAGTAGTATCGGACAGAACACTGAAGCTTTCTTT. Its protein is CASSIGQNTEAFF.